The entry below describes one TCR beta chain. The CDR3 covers 14 residues. J lost 5 bases, V lost 6 bases, and 9 bases had no gene match. These data originate in a study of identical twins. TCRdb fed the 5' RACE reads into MiXCR, producing one record per CDR3 protein. The sample contains about 530,000 distinct CDR3 sequences, 13% to 15% of which appear only once. These data also featured in a second study, about yellow fever vaccine responses in identical twins.

The sequence was obtained from a woman aged 18-35 years in good health. What was sequenced was CD4+ T cells sorted from blood. J is TRBJ2-7 and V is TRBV12-3 or TRBV12-4; TRBD1 agrees at 8 bases. The CDR3 coding sequence is TGTGCCAGCAGCTACTACAGGGGGGTCAACGAGCAGTACTTC. Translated: CASSYYRGVNEQYF.